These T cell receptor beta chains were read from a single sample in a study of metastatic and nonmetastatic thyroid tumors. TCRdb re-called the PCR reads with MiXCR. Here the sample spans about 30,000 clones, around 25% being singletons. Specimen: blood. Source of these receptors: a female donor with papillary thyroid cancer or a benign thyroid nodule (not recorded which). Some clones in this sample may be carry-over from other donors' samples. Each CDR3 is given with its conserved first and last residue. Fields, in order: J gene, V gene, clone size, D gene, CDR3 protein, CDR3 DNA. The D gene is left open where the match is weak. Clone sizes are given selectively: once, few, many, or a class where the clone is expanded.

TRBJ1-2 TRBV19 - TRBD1 CASRERGPGQGYGYTF TGTGCCAGTAGAGAAAGGGGCCCGGGACAGGGGTATGGCTACACCTTC
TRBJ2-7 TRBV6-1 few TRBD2 CASSEGKGLAYEQYF TGTGCCAGCAGTGAAGGGAAGGGACTAGCCTACGAGCAGTACTTC
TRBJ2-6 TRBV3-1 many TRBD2 CASNRLAGAGANVLTF TGTGCCAGCAACCGACTAGCGGGAGCTGGGGCCAACGTCCTGACTTTC
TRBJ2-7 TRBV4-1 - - CASSQPGQRVSYEQYF TGCGCCAGCAGCCAGCCGGGACAAAGAGTCTCCTACGAGCAGTACTTC
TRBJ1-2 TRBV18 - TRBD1 CASPLTGGSYYGYTF TGTGCCAGCCCCTTGACAGGGGGCTCTTACTATGGCTACACCTTC
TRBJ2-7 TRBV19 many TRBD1 CASSSPGTGAYEQYF TGTGCCAGTAGCTCCCCCGGGACAGGGGCCTACGAGCAGTACTTC
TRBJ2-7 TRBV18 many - CASSPGMGTYEQYF TGTGCCAGCTCACCTGGGATGGGTACGTACGAGCAGTACTTC
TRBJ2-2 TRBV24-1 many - CATSDPQGGNTGELFF TGTGCCACCAGTGACCCTCAGGGAGGGAACACCGGGGAGCTGTTTTTT
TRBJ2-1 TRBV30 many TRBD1 CAWRDRLFGNEQFF TGTGCCTGGAGGGACAGGTTGTTTGGGAATGAGCAGTTCTTC
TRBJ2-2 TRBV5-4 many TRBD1 CASSDRRDRVTGELFF TGTGCCAGCAGCGACAGACGGGACAGGGTCACCGGGGAGCTGTTTTTT
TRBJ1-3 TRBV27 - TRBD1 CASFRTGGGGNTIYF TGTGCCAGTTTCAGGACAGGGGGAGGTGGAAACACCATATATTTT
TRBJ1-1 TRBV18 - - CASSLVNTEAFF TGTGCCAGCTCACTCGTGAACACTGAAGCTTTCTTT
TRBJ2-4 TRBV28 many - CASSFPYGAKNIQYF TGTGCCAGCAGTTTCCCATACGGGGCCAAAAACATTCAGTACTTC
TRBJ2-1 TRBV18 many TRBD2 CASSIPLSGSFFNEQFF TGTGCCAGCTCAATCCCCCTTAGCGGGAGCTTTTTCAATGAGCAGTTCTTC
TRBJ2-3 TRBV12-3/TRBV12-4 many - CASSLQGSTDTQYF TGTGCCAGCAGTTTGCAGGGATCCACAGATACGCAGTATTTT
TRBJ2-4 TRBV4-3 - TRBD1 CASSQDGTGVQNIQYF TGCGCCAGCAGCCAAGATGGGACAGGGGTCCAAAACATTCAGTACTTC
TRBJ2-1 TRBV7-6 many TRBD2 CASSFVGLAGGGEQFF TGTGCCAGCAGCTTTGTGGGACTAGCGGGAGGGGGCGAGCAGTTCTTC
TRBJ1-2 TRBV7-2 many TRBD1 CASSLQGERGYTF TGTGCCAGCAGCTTACAGGGGGAGCGTGGCTACACCTTC
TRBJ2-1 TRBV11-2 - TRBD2 CASSLGGGLADNERNEQFF TGTGCCAGCAGCTTAGGGGGGGGACTAGCGGATAATGAGCGAAATGAGCAGTTCTTC
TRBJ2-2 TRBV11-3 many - CASSPTAASTGELFF TGTGCCAGCAGCCCCACCGCCGCGAGCACCGGGGAGCTGTTTTTT
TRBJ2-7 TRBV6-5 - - CACSYSSTLYEQYF TGTGCCTGCAGTTACTCTTCTACCCTTTACGAGCAGTACTTC
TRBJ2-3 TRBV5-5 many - CASSLRWDSSTDTQYF TGTGCCAGCAGCTTGAGGTGGGACTCTTCCACAGATACGCAGTATTTT
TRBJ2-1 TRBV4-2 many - CASSQDINNEQFF TGTGCCAGCAGCCAAGATATAAACAATGAGCAGTTCTTC
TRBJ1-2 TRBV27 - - CASSGYRAYVYTF TGTGCCAGCAGCGGGTACAGGGCCTATGTCTACACCTTC
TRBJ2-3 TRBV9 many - CASSVSQASTDTQYF TGTGCCAGCAGCGTAAGCCAAGCTAGCACAGATACGCAGTATTTT
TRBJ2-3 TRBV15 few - CATSRYQQGGTDTQYF TGTGCCACCAGCAGATATCAACAGGGCGGCACAGATACGCAGTATTTT
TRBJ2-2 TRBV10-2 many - CASSEGYRTGELFF TGCGCCAGCAGTGAGGGATACCGCACCGGGGAGCTGTTTTTT
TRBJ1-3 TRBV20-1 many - CSARSGGGPGNTIYF TGCAGTGCTAGGTCCGGAGGTGGTCCTGGAAACACCATATATTTT
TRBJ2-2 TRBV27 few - CASSYPNTGELFF TGTGCCAGCAGTTATCCAAACACCGGGGAGCTGTTTTTT
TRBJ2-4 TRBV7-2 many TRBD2 CASSLAGGSGKNIQYF TGTGCCAGCAGCTTAGCGGGCGGGAGCGGGAAAAACATTCAGTACTTC
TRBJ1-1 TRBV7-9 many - CASSVQERTEAFF TGTGCCAGCAGCGTACAGGAGAGAACTGAAGCTTTCTTT
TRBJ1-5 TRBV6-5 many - CASSYGSGNQPQHF TGTGCCAGCAGTTATGGGTCTGGGAATCAGCCCCAGCATTTT
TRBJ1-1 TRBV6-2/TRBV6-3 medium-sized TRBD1 CASSDRQGALNTEAFF TGTGCCAGCAGCGACCGACAGGGGGCCCTGAACACTGAAGCTTTCTTT
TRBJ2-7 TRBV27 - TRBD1 CASSKDRGIYEQYF TGTGCCAGCAGTAAGGACAGGGGGATCTACGAGCAGTACTTC
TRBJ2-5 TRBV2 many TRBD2 CASSKDSGRRETQYF TGTGCCAGCAGTAAAGACAGCGGGAGGAGGGAGACCCAGTACTTC
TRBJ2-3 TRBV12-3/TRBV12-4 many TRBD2 CASKSLAGTDTQYF TGTGCCAGCAAGTCCCTAGCGGGGACAGATACGCAGTATTTT
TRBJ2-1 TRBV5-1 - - CASSLSESSFNEQFF TGCGCCAGCAGCTTGTCCGAGAGCTCGTTCAATGAGCAGTTCTTC
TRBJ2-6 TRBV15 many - CATSFRSGDSGANVLTF TGTGCCACCAGCTTCCGCTCGGGAGACTCTGGGGCCAACGTCCTGACTTTC
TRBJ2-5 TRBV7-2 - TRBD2 CASSPIGGVQETQYF TGTGCCAGCAGCCCCATTGGGGGGGTCCAAGAGACCCAGTACTTC
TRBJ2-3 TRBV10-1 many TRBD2 CASSTRLAGGSTDTQYF TGCGCCAGCAGCACAAGACTAGCGGGAGGGAGCACAGATACGCAGTATTTT
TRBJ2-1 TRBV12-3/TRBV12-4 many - CASTRRAGNEQFF TGTGCCAGCACTCGACGAGCTGGCAATGAGCAGTTCTTC
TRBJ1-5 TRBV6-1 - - CASGGFGDRNQPQHF TGTGCCAGCGGGGGGTTCGGGGATCGCAATCAGCCCCAGCATTTT
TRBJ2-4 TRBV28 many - CASSSIGIPRENIQYF TGTGCCAGCAGTTCCATAGGAATCCCGAGGGAAAACATTCAGTACTTC
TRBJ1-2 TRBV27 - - CASSPEVPYGYPF TGTGCCAGCAGTCCAGAGGTCCCCTATGGCTACCCCTTC
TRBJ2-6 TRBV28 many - CASRLTSSGANVLTF TGTGCCAGCAGACTAACCTCCTCTGGGGCCAACGTCCTGACTTTC
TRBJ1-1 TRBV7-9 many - CASIQSEAFF TGTGCCAGCATCCAATCGGAAGCTTTCTTT
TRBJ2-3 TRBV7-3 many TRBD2 CASSFLAGFTDTQYF TGTGCCAGCAGCTTTTTAGCGGGATTCACAGATACGCAGTATTTT
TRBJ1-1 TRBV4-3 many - CASSPSENTEAFF TGCGCCAGCTCACCGTCCGAGAACACTGAAGCTTTCTTT
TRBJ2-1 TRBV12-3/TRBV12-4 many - CASSYLTRTYNEQFF TGTGCCAGCAGCTATCTAACGCGGACCTACAATGAGCAGTTCTTC
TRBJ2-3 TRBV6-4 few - CASSGAGSADTQYF TGTGCCAGCAGTGGGGCAGGCAGTGCAGATACGCAGTATTTT
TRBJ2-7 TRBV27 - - CASSYHNEQYF TGTGCCAGCAGTTATCACAACGAGCAGTACTTC
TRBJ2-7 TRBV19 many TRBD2 CASSTNLAGGTYEQYF TGTGCCAGTAGTACTAACCTAGCGGGAGGGACCTACGAGCAGTACTTC
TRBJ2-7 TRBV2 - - CASRVGKGGYEQYF TGTGCCAGCCGCGTCGGGAAAGGGGGCTACGAGCAGTACTTC
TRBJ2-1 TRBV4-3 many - CASSPMTGTRGEFF TGCGCCAGCAGCCCGATGACCGGGACCCGGGGCGAATTCTTC
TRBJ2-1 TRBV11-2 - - CASSFPGEAEQFF TGTGCCAGCAGCTTCCCGGGAGAGGCTGAGCAGTTCTTC